These 32 T cell receptor beta chains originate from one sample sequenced in a study of CD8 T cells in ankylosing spondylitis. TCRdb processed the 5' RACE reads anew with MiXCR; each CDR3 protein has one entry. This sample has approximately 150,000 distinct CDR3 sequences, with around 42% found just once. Sequencing input: synovial fluid, either unsorted or a sorted T cell fraction (not recorded which). The receptors were sampled from a male donor with ankylosing spondylitis.

The chain carries TRBV10-3 and TRBJ2-1, with D perhaps TRBD2 (6 bases). The germline V gene encodes CDR1 ENHRY and CDR2 SYGVKD. Trimming removed 0 bases at V and 7 bases at J, with 13 bases between. The CDR3 loop spans 15 amino acids. In nucleotides, the CDR3 is TGTGCCATCAGTGAGTCGTGGGAGGTGGGAAATGAGCAGTTCTTC. Translated, it gives CAISESWEVGNEQFF.

This clonotype was seen only a few times. The chain couples TRBV10-3 to TRBJ1-1; D may be TRBD1 (6 bases). The CDR3 runs to 13 residues. Germline V gene data show CDR1 as ENHRY and CDR2 as SYGVKD. The V end lost 6 bases, the J end lost 0 bases, and 8 bases lay between the germline ends. The CDR3 is CAIRGHLNTEAFF. DNA for the CDR3: TGTGCCATCAGGGGACATTTGAACACTGAAGCTTTCTTT.

The V gene is TRBV12-3 or TRBV12-4, the J gene TRBJ1-3, with 9 bases fitting TRBD1. The CDR3 has 14 residues. The ends lost 4 bases at V and 4 bases at J; junction bases unmatched: 2. CDR3 loop: CASSWDRVGNTIYF. DNA of the CDR3: TGTGCCAGCAGTTGGGACAGGGTCGGAAACACCATATATTTT.

The chain is built from TRBV12-3 or TRBV12-4 and TRBJ2-7; 9 bases align to TRBD1. V lost 5 bases to trimming and J lost 6 bases; unmatched junction nucleotides: 14. CDR3 size: 16 residues. The CDR3 protein is CASSMGQGGDLGEQYF. CDR3 DNA sequence: TGTGCCAGCAGTATGGGACAGGGAGGAGATTTAGGCGAGCAGTACTTC.

The rearrangement links TRBV7-9 to TRBJ1-2; tentative D call: TRBD1 (6 bases). The length of the CDR3 is 13 residues. The germline V and J ends were trimmed by 1 base and 4 bases, with 7 bases remaining between them. The germline V gene has CDR1 SEHNR and CDR2 FQNEAQ (reference sequence). CDR3 residues: CASSLGTAYGYTF. CDR3 coding DNA: TGTGCCAGCAGCTTAGGGACAGCCTATGGCTACACCTTC.

This clonotype was picked up a small number of times. V usage is TRBV3-1 and J usage is TRBJ2-5; TRBD2 matches 7 bases. The CDR3 is 14 residues long. The V and J ends lost 3 bases and 0 bases, in that order; junction bases with no gene match: 1. CDR1 and CDR2 from the germline V gene are LGHDT and YNNKEL (reference sequence). The CDR3 loop reads CASSQTSHQETQYF. CDR3 bases: TGTGCCAGCAGCCAGACTAGCCACCAAGAGACCCAGTACTTC.

The rearrangement joins TRBV12-3 or TRBV12-4 to TRBJ2-1; D possibly matches TRBD1 or TRBD2 (6 bases each). There are 17 residues in the CDR3. Trimming removed 5 bases at V and 2 bases at J, with 19 bases between. The DNA of the CDR3 is TGTGCCAGCAGTACCATCTCGTACGGGGGCACCTACAATGAGCAGTTCTTC. Translating it yields CASSTISYGGTYNEQFF.

This clonotype has a single count. The rearrangement joins TRBV7-3 to TRBJ2-3, with D perhaps matching TRBD1 (5 bases). The CDR3 has 13 amino acids. V was cut by 5 bases and J by 5 bases, with 11 bases left in between. CDR1 SGHTA and CDR2 FQGTGA come from the germline V gene. The CDR3 DNA sequence: TGTGCCAGCAGCCCACTCCAGGGAGATACGCAGTATTTT. It is translated as CASSPLQGDTQYF.

This clonotype is medium-sized. At one of its ends the junction is not consistent with the germline gene, which may arise from a read error. The rearrangement uses TRBV6-2 or TRBV6-3 and TRBJ2-1; D may be TRBD2 (6 bases). From germline, CDR1 is MNHEY and CDR2 SVGEGT. The CDR3 is made up of 13 amino acids. The CDR3 reads CASSYSDYDEQFF. CDR3 in DNA: TGTGCCAGCAGTTACTCGGACTACGATGAGCAGTTCTTC.

The gene calls are TRBV3-1 and TRBJ2-7; TRBD2 is a possible D gene (5 bases). The germline gives CDR1 LGHDT, CDR2 YNNKEL (reference sequence). V was shortened by 0 bases and J by 3 bases, with 6 bases between the two germline ends. The CDR3 consists of 13 residues. The CDR3 region has the DNA TGTGCCAGCAGCCAAGAAGGGAGCTACGAGCAGTACTTC. The encoded protein is CASSQEGSYEQYF.

The chain carries TRBV10-3 and TRBJ2-1, with TRBD2 matching 8 bases. The CDR3 extends over 17 amino acids. Germline lookup yields CDR1 ENHRY and CDR2 SYGVKD. The V segment lost 6 bases and the J segment 9 bases; nucleotides outside the gene matches: 19. CDR3 in DNA: TGTGCCATCAGCCGTAAGCGGGAGAGGGGGGGCCAGGGTGAGCAGTTCTTC. Its translation is CAISRKRERGGQGEQFF.

The CDR3 sequence is CASSPRSHYGYTF. In nucleotides, the CDR3 is TGTGCCAGTAGTCCCCGTTCCCACTATGGCTACACCTTC. The chain joins TRBV19 to TRBJ1-2; D is undetermined. CDR1 is LNHDA, CDR2 SQIVND, per germline (reference sequence). The CDR3 is made up of 13 amino acids. Trimming stripped 5 bases from V and 3 bases from J, with 10 bases between.

The chain recombines TRBV10-3 with TRBJ1-5, with D tentatively TRBD1 (5 bases). The length of the CDR3 is 12 residues. Germline CDR1 ENHRY, CDR2 SYGVKD. V gave up 8 bases and J gave up 4 bases, with 9 bases separating them. The CDR3 coding sequence is TGTGCCATCGGGGACCCAAATCAGCCCCAGCATTTT. Its protein product is CAIGDPNQPQHF.

This clonotype was seen more than once but under ten times. The V gene is TRBV29-1, the J gene TRBJ2-7, with D perhaps TRBD1 (5 bases). The CDR3 contains 13 residues. V gave up 7 bases and J gave up 7 bases, with 20 bases separating them. Per the germline V gene, CDR1 is SQVTM and CDR2 is ANQGSEA. CDR3 sequence (DNA): TGCAGCGCCCTGGGGCAGTGGGGCACGGAGCAGTACTTC. Amino acids: CSALGQWGTEQYF.

This rearrangement joins TRBV4-1 to TRBJ1-5; the D is unclear. The CDR3 spans 13 residues. Per germline, CDR1 MGHRA and CDR2 YSYEKL. Deletions cut 5 bases from V and 6 bases from J, with 11 bases between. The CDR3 DNA reads TGCGCCAGCAGCAAGGACCTGATTCAGCCCCAGCATTTT. This encodes CASSKDLIQPQHF.

The V gene is TRBV7-9, the J gene TRBJ1-1; 9 bases line up with TRBD1. With 5 bases clipped from V and 3 bases from J, the junction kept 10 bases outside the gene matches. CDR3 length equals 16 residues. Germline CDR1 reads SEHNR; CDR2 reads FQNEAQ (reference sequence). The CDR3 protein is CASSLKNRGRDTEAFF. DNA for the CDR3: TGTGCCAGCAGCCTAAAGAACAGGGGGCGCGACACTGAAGCTTTCTTT.

J is TRBJ1-1 and V is TRBV14; D remains ambiguous. Trimming pared 1 base from V and 8 bases from J, leaving 5 bases between. The CDR3 loop spans 11 amino acids. The germline V gene has CDR1 SGHDN and CDR2 FVKESK. CDR3 nucleotides: TGTGCCAGCAGCCAAGTTGGGGAAGCTTTCTTT. It is translated as CASSQVGEAFF.

The sample holds a few counts of this clonotype. The chain carries TRBV20-1 and TRBJ1-6; D is uncertain. V shed 6 bases and J shed 7 bases, with 13 bases lying between them. Germline CDR1 is DFQATT and CDR2 is SNEGSKA (reference sequence). The CDR3 has 13 amino acids. This chain's CDR3 is CSAQGRENSPLHF. In DNA, the CDR3 is TGCAGTGCCCAAGGACGGGAAAATTCACCCCTCCACTTT.

In this sample, this clonotype turned up many times. The chain uses TRBV20-1 and TRBJ2-7; D is unresolved. The CDR3 runs 14 residues. From germline, CDR1 is DFQATT and CDR2 SNEGSKA (reference sequence). Trimming left V 1 base short and J 4 bases short, with 14 bases between. The DNA for the CDR3 is TGCAGTGCTAGAGTACATACCGGTGGGTACGAGCAGTACTTC. The encoded protein is CSARVHTGGYEQYF.

This clonotype was seen only a few times. The V and J genes are TRBV4-3 and TRBJ2-3; TRBD1 aligns across 7 bases. The germline V gene encodes CDR1 LGHNA and CDR2 YSLEER. This CDR3 has 16 residues. The V segment lost 0 bases and the J segment 2 bases; nucleotides outside the gene matches: 5. The CDR3 spells CASSQDPDRVTDTQYF. CDR3 DNA sequence: TGCGCCAGCAGCCAAGACCCCGACAGGGTCACAGATACGCAGTATTTT.

Here the CDR3 reads CASSGEHTGELFF. CDR3 in DNA: TGTGCCAGCAGCGGCGAACACACCGGGGAGCTGTTTTTT. This chain connects TRBV9 to TRBJ2-2, with no clear D. CDR3 length equals 13 residues. With 3 bases removed from V and 3 bases from J, the gap between germline ends came to 6 bases. Germline V gene data show CDR1 as SGDLS and CDR2 as YYNGEE.

The V and J genes are TRBV7-9 and TRBJ2-4, with D unresolved. CDR1 is SEHNR, CDR2 FQNEAQ, per germline (reference sequence). The V end was cut by 3 bases, the J end by 1 base, with 13 bases between. The CDR3 sequence is 16 residues long. CDR3 bases: TGTGCCAGCAGCTTCGGACCCCCTCTGGCCAAAAACATTCAGTACTTC. The encoded protein is CASSFGPPLAKNIQYF. Supplemented by reference TRBV7-9 and TRBJ2-4, the full variable domain reads DTGVSQNPRHKITKRGQNVTFRCDPISEHNRLYWYRQTLGQGPEFLTYFQNEAQLEKSRLLSDRFSAERPKGSFSTLEIQRTEQGDSAMYLCASSFGPPLAKNIQYFGAGTRLSVL.

V usage is TRBV2 and J usage is TRBJ2-5, with no clear D. V gave up 6 bases and J gave up 4 bases, with 9 bases separating them. Germline CDR1 and CDR2: SNHLY and FYNNEI. The CDR3 runs to 12 residues. The CDR3 protein is CASSRFVETQYF. The CDR3 DNA sequence: TGTGCCAGCAGCCGGTTTGTAGAGACCCAGTACTTC. The whole variable domain, filled in from reference TRBV2 and TRBJ2-5, reads EPEVTQTPSHQVTQMGQEVILRCVPISNHLYFYWYRQILGQKVEFLVSFYNNEISEKSEIFDDQFSVERPDGSNFTLKIRSTKLEDSAMYFCASSRFVETQYFGPGTRLLVL.

This clonotype was counted between two and nine times. The chain employs TRBV7-9 and TRBJ1-3; D uncertain. V was pared by 1 base and J by 4 bases, with 8 bases between. CDR1 is SEHNR, CDR2 FQNEAQ, per germline (reference sequence). The CDR3 contains 14 residues. The CDR3 nucleotides read TGTGCCAGCAGCTTAGAGGGATCAGGAAACACCATATATTTT. It encodes CASSLEGSGNTIYF.

This sequence joins TRBV15 and TRBJ2-2, with D possibly TRBD1 on 5 matching bases. Germline V gives CDR1 LNHNV, CDR2 YYDKDF (reference sequence). This CDR3 is 15 amino acids long. The V end was cut by 2 bases, the J end by 5 bases, with 12 bases between. CDR3 in amino acids: CATSRPGWRTGELFF. The CDR3 DNA reads TGTGCCACCAGCAGACCAGGGTGGAGAACCGGGGAGCTGTTTTTT.

This clonotype occurred once. The rearrangement uses TRBV3-1 and TRBJ2-7; D is ambiguous. The germline V gene encodes CDR1 LGHDT and CDR2 YNNKEL (reference sequence). With 0 bases removed from V and 0 bases from J, the gap between germline ends came to 9 bases. CDR3 length equals 15 residues. The CDR3 loop is CASSQEMRSSYEQYF. The CDR3 region has the DNA TGTGCCAGCAGCCAAGAAATGCGGAGCTCCTACGAGCAGTACTTC.

This clonotype was counted a few times. The junction differs from germline at one of its ends, possibly a read error. The chain uses TRBV16 and TRBJ1-4; 7 nucleotides line up with TRBD1. Germline assignment: CDR1 KGHSY and CDR2 FQNENV. The CDR3 loop spans 13 amino acids. The CDR3 spells CASSQISRQGDQF. As DNA, the CDR3 is TGTGCCAGCAGCCAAATTAGCCGGCAGGGGGACCAATTT. The variable domain in full, completed from reference TRBV16 and TRBJ1-4, reads GEEVAQTPKHLVRGEGQKAKLYCAPIKGHSYVFWYQQVLKNEFKFLISFQNENVFDETGMPKERFSAKCLPNSPCSLEIQATKLEDSAVYFCASSQISRQGDQFGSGTQLSVL.

V and J are TRBV16 and TRBJ1-2, with unresolved D. Germline-derived CDR1 and CDR2 are KGHSY and FQNENV. V was pared by 2 bases and J by 2 bases, with 12 bases between. The CDR3 runs to 15 residues. The CDR3 reads CASSQVEGVNYGYTF. Here the CDR3 DNA reads TGTGCCAGCAGCCAAGTGGAGGGCGTGAACTATGGCTACACCTTC. Based on the CDR3 plus reference TRBV16 and TRBJ1-2, the full variable domain is GEEVAQTPKHLVRGEGQKAKLYCAPIKGHSYVFWYQQVLKNEFKFLISFQNENVFDETGMPKERFSAKCLPNSPCSLEIQATKLEDSAVYFCASSQVEGVNYGYTFGSGTRLTVV.

CDR3 residues: CASSTGRPSGYGYTF. The CDR3, as DNA: TGTGCCAGCAGCACAGGACGTCCTTCCGGCTATGGCTACACCTTC. The chain couples TRBV11-2 to TRBJ1-2; D may be TRBD1 (5 bases). Trimming took off 5 bases at V and 4 bases at J, with 17 bases between the two ends. Germline V lookup: CDR1 SGHAT, CDR2 FQNNGV. There are 15 residues in the CDR3.

This clonotype was seen only a few times. V is TRBV14 and J is TRBJ2-3; possible D gene TRBD2, 6 bases. Germline-derived CDR1 and CDR2 are SGHDN and FVKESK. The CDR3 consists of 16 residues. Trimming removed 4 bases at V and 3 bases at J, with 17 bases between. The CDR3 region is CASSPWRRGTTDTQYF. Written as DNA, the CDR3 is TGTGCCAGCAGCCCCTGGAGGCGGGGTACGACAGATACGCAGTATTTT.

V usage is TRBV10-3 and J usage is TRBJ2-5; D remains unclear. Germline V gives CDR1 ENHRY, CDR2 SYGVKD. The length of the CDR3 is 15 residues. Trimming cost V 0 bases and J 6 bases, with 14 bases left between them. The CDR3 DNA follows: TGTGCCATCAGTGAGTCGTCGTCTCAGAGGCAGACCCAGTACTTC. It yields the protein CAISESSSQRQTQYF.

This clonotype is a singleton in its sample. Mismatch with germline at one junction end may stem from a read error. This chain's CDR3 is CASSTGTGGFYEQNF. The CDR3 DNA reads TGTGCCAGCAGCACCGGGACAGGGGGATTCTACGAGCAGAACTTC. The chain combines TRBV11-2 with TRBJ2-7; TRBD1 agrees at 11 bases. Germline V gives CDR1 SGHAT, CDR2 FQNNGV. The CDR3 is 15 amino acids.